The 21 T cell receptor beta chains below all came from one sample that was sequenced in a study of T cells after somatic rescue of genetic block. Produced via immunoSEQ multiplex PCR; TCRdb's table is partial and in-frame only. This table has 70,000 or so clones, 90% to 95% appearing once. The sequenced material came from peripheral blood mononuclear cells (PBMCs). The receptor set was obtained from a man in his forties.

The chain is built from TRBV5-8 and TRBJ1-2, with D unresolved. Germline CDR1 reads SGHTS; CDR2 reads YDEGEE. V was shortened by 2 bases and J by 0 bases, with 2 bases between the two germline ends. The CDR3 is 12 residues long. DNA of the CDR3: TGTGCCAGCAGCTTTCCTAACTATGGCTACACCTTC. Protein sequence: CASSFPNYGYTF.

The CDR3 loop is CASLTGAENIQYF. The CDR3 DNA sequence: TGTGCCAGCCTTACAGGGGCGGAAAACATTCAGTACTTC. The chain uses TRBV28 and TRBJ2-4, with TRBD1 matching 7 bases. Germline V gene sequence: CDR1 MDHEN, CDR2 SYDVKM. This CDR3 is 13 amino acids long. The V gene end was trimmed by 8 bases and the J gene end by 5 bases; junction bases not matched to a gene: 6.

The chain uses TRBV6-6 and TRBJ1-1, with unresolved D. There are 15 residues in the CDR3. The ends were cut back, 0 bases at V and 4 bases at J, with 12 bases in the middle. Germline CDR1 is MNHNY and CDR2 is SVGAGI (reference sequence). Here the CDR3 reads CASSYSRRMGTEAFF. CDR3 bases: TGTGCCAGCAGTTACTCGAGGCGAATGGGCACTGAAGCTTTCTTT.

The CDR3 reads CASSPPGFSYEQYF. For the CDR3, the DNA is TGTGCCAGCTCACCACCAGGGTTCAGCTACGAGCAGTACTTC. This rearrangement joins TRBV18 to TRBJ2-7; D uncertain. The germline CDR1 and CDR2 sequences are KGHSH and LQKENI. The CDR3 covers 14 residues. Trimming pared 0 bases from V and 3 bases from J, leaving 9 bases between. The whole variable domain, remainder taken from reference TRBV18 and TRBJ2-7, is NAGVMQNPRHLVRRRGQEARLRCSPMKGHSHVYWYRQLPEEGLKFMVYLQKENIIDESGMPKERFSAEFPKEGPSILRIQQVVRGDSAAYFCASSPPGFSYEQYFGPGTRLTVT.

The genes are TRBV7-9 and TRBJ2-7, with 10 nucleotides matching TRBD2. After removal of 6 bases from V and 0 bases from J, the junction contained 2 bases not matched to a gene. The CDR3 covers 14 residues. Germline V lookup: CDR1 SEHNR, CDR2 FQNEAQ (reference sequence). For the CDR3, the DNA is TGTGCCAGCAGTTCTAGCGGGAGCTCCTACGAGCAGTACTTC. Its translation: CASSSSGSSYEQYF.

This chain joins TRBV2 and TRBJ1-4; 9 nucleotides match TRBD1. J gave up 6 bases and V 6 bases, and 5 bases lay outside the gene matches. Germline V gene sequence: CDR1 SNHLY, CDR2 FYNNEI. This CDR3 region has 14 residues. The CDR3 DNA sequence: TGTGCCAGCAGAGACAGGGGGTTGGATGAAAAACTGTTTTTT. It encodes CASRDRGLDEKLFF. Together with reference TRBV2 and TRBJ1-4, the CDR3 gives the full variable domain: EPEVTQTPSHQVTQMGQEVILRCVPISNHLYFYWYRQILGQKVEFLVSFYNNEISEKSEIFDDQFSVERPDGSNFTLKIRSTKLEDSAMYFCASRDRGLDEKLFFGSGTQLSVL.

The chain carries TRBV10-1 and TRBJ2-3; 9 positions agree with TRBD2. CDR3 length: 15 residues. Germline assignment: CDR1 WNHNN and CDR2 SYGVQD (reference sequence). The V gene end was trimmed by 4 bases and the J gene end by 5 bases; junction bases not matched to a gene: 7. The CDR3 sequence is CASSGLAGVGDTQYF. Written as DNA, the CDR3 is TGCGCCAGCAGTGGCTTAGCGGGGGTCGGAGATACGCAGTATTTT.

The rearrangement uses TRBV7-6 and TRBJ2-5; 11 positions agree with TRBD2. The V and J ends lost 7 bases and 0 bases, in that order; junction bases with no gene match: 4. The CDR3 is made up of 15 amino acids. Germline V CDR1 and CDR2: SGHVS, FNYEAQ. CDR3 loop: CASTLAGGHQETQYF. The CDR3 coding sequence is TGTGCCAGCACCCTAGCGGGGGGCCACCAAGAGACCCAGTACTTC.

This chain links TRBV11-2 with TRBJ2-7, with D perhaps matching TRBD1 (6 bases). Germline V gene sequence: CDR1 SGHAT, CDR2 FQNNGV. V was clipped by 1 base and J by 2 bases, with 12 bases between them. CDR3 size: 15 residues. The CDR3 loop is CASSLGHRDPYEQYF. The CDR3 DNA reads TGTGCCAGCAGCTTAGGCCACAGGGACCCCTACGAGCAGTACTTC.

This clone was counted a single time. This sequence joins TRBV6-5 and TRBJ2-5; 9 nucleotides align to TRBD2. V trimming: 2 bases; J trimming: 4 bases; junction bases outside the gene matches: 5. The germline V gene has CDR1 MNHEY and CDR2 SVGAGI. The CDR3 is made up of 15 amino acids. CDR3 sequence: CASSYVAGVSETQYF. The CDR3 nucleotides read TGTGCCAGCAGTTACGTAGCGGGAGTTTCAGAGACCCAGTACTTC.

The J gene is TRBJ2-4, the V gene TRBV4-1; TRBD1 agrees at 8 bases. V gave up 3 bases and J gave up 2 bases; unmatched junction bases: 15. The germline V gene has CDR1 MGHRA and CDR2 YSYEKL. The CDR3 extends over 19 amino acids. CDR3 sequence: CASSHRLPGQGATKNIQYF. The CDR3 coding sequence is TGCGCCAGCAGCCATCGCCTCCCGGGGCAGGGGGCTACCAAAAACATTCAGTACTTC.

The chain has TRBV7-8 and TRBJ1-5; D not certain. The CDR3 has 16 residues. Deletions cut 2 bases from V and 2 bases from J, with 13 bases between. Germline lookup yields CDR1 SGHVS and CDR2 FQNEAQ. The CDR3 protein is CASSLRRFSGNQPQHF. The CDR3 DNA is TGTGCCAGCAGCTTACGAAGGTTTTCTGGCAATCAGCCCCAGCATTTT.

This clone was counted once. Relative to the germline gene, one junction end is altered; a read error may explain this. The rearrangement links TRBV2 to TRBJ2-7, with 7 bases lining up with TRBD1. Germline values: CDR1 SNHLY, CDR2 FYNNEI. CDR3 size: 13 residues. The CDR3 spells CASREGGGYEQYF. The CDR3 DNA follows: TGTGCCAGCAGGGAAGGGGGCGGGTACGAGCAGTACTTC. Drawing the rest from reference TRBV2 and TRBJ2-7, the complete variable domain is EPEVTQTPSHQVTQMGQEVILRCVPISNHLYFYWYRQILGQKVEFLVSFYNNEISEKSEIFDDQFSVERPDGSNFTLKIRSTKLEDSAMYFCASREGGGYEQYFGPGTRLTVT.

The CDR3 loop is CASSLSRFNQPQHF. The CDR3 nucleotides are TGTGCCAGCAGTTTGAGCAGATTCAATCAGCCCCAGCATTTT. The chain has TRBV27 and TRBJ1-5, with D hard to call. The V gene's germline CDR1 is MNHEY and CDR2 SMNVEV (reference sequence). With 3 bases removed from V and 3 bases from J, the gap between germline ends came to 9 bases. The CDR3 contains 14 residues.

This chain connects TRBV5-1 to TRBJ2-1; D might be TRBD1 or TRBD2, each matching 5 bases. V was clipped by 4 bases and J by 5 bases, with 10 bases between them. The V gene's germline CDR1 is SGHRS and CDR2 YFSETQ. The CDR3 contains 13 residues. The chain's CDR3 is CASSRDPNNEQFF. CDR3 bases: TGCGCCAGCAGCAGGGACCCAAACAATGAGCAGTTCTTC.

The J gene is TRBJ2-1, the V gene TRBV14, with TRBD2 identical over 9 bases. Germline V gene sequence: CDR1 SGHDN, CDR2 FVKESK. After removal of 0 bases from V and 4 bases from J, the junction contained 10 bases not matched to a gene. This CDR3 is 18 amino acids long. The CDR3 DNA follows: TGTGCCAGCAGCCAAGATCGGCAGTGGCGGGGGGGTTACAATGAGCAGTTCTTC. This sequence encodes CASSQDRQWRGGYNEQFF.

For the CDR3, the DNA is TGTGCCAGTAGTATATGGGGGGCAATTCACAATGAGCAGTTCTTC. Amino acid sequence: CASSIWGAIHNEQFF. V gene TRBV19 combines with J gene TRBJ2-1; possibly TRBD1 or TRBD2 for D (6 bases each). Germline-derived CDR1 and CDR2 are LNHDA and SQIVND (reference sequence). This CDR3 has 15 residues. Between the trimmed V and J ends, which lost 2 bases and 5 bases, there was a span of 13 bases.

CDR3 sequence: CASSPNRSPDTQYF. The DNA for the CDR3 is TGTGCCAGCAGCCCGAACCGATCGCCAGATACGCAGTATTTT. The chain employs TRBV4-2 and TRBJ2-3; no clear D gene. Trimming left V 4 bases short and J 4 bases short, with 12 bases between. The CDR3 contains 14 residues. In germline, CDR1 is LGHNA, CDR2 YNFKEQ.

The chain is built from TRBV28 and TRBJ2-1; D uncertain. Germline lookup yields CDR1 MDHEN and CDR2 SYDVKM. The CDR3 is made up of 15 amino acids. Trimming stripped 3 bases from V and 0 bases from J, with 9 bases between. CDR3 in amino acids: CASSLVGRSYNEQFF. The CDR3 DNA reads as TGTGCCAGCAGTTTGGTAGGACGCTCCTACAATGAGCAGTTCTTC.

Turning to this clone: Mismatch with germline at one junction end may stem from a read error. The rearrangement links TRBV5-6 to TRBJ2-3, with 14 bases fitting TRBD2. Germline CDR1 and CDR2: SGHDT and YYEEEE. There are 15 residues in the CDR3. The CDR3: CASRLGLAGVNTQYF. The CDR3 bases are TGTGCCAGCAGATTGGGACTAGCGGGAGTAAATACGCAGTATTTT. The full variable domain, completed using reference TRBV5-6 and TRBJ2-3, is DAGVTQSPTHLIKTRGQQVTLRCSPKSGHDTVSWYQQALGQGPQFIFQYYEEEERQRGNFPDRFSGHQFPNYSSELNVNALLLGDSALYLCASRLGLAGVNTQYFGPGTRLTVL.

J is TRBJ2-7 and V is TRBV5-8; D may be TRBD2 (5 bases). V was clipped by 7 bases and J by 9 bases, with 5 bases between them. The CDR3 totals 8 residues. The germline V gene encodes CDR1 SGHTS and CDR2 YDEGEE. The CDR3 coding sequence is TGTGCCAGCGAGGGGCAGTACTTC. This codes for CASEGQYF.